This T cell receptor (beta chain) was sequenced in a study of cytomegalovirus exposure and HLA in healthy donors. Study-wide results and caveats: Investigators reported under 200 TCR beta chains as tied to cytomegalovirus. The classifier reportedly diagnosed cytomegalovirus status with high specificity and sensitivity.

Produced via immunoSEQ multiplex PCR; TCRdb's table is partial and in-frame only. This sample has around 250,000 clones; around 87% occur once, and the top ten carry 0.35% to 0.45%. For this clone: What it binds is unknown.

The CDR3 is made up of 14 amino acids. V was pared by 9 bases and J by 4 bases, with 9 bases of the junction left unmatched. Germline V lookup: CDR1 LNHDA, CDR2 SQIVND (reference sequence). This clonotype originated in a woman aged 18-35 years in good health and CMV-seronegative. The chain couples TRBV19 to TRBJ1-1; 9 positions agree with TRBD1. The sample was PBMCs. CDR3 protein: CASHRGLSSTEAFF. The CDR3 region has the DNA TGTGCCAGCCACAGGGGGCTCTCGAGCACTGAAGCTTTCTTT. Together with reference TRBV19 and TRBJ1-1, the CDR3 gives the full variable domain: DGGITQSPKYLFRKEGQNVTLSCEQNLNHDAMYWYRQDPGQGLRLIYYSQIVNDFQKGDIAEGYSVSREKKESFPLTVTSAQKNPTAFYLCASHRGLSSTEAFFGQGTRLTVV.